This T cell receptor beta chain was identified during a study of cytomegalovirus exposure and HLA in healthy donors. CDR1 and CDR2 from the germline V gene are KGHSH and LQKENI. V gave up 2 bases and J gave up 5 bases, with 9 bases separating them. The CDR3 runs 13 residues. The table lists this clone with a few counts. The antigen remains unidentified. Researchers ran the PCR with 60 Vbeta and 13 Jbeta primers. Only in-frame clones appear in the TCRdb table, and some are missing; sequencing was by immunoSEQ multiplex PCR. The repertoire consists of about 250,000 clones, with about 75% occurring once and the leading ten covering 2% to 2.5%. Findings of the study overall: Whilst most TCR sequences proved rare, a subset of public TCRs occurred across many donors. A link between a missense DCLRE1C variant and TCR beta V- and J-gene trimming emerged from a later analysis. Among the most significant clusters, several appeared linked to common viral pathogens in a later analysis. In an earlier analysis, about 87% or about 30%: the productive usage of most TCR beta V segments.

This sequence joins TRBV18 and TRBJ2-5; D is undetermined. Sequencing was done on a sample of PBMCs. The clonotype originates from a female donor in good health and CMV-seronegative. The CDR3 reads CASSPFSSETQYF. CDR3 nucleotides: TGTGCCAGCTCACCATTTTCCTCGGAGACCCAGTACTTC.